This T cell receptor (beta chain) is drawn from a study of T cells expressing NK-cell markers. Overall study: Sorted CD3+CD56-NKG2C+, CD3+CD56+NKG2C+ and CD3+CD56+NKG2C- T cells supplied the TCR beta repertoires. Regarding the study as a whole: Where a handful of donors were concerned, these clonotypes also led the CD3+CD56-NKG2C+ fraction. Six or seven donors carried dominant NKG2C+ clonotypes that made up about 1.0-8% of their CD8+ T cells.

This CDR3 comprises 15 residues. From germline, CDR1 is ENHRY and CDR2 SYGVKD. Researchers built TCR beta cDNA using 5'RACE template switching with UMIs. TCRdb re-called the 5' RACE reads, yielding one record per CDR3 amino acid sequence without DNA. This table lists tens of thousands of distinct CDR3 sequences. A remark on this clonotype: The antigen is unknown.

Source material: blood T cells: a sorted CD56 or NKG2C T cell subset, CD4+ or CD8+ T cells, or bulk PBMC T cells (not recorded which). This sequence was found in a woman between 18 and 70 years old in good health. V is TRBV10-3 and J is TRBJ1-5; lacking DNA, the TRBD1 call made by TCRdb goes unchecked. CDR3 residues: CAISADRAGNQPQHF.